This is a list of T cell receptor beta chains from one sample in a study of T cell responses to AZD1222 COVID-19 vaccine. Generated by immunoSEQ multiplex PCR, the TCRdb table keeps only in-frame clones and is missing some. The repertoire has around 130,000 clones, about 88% of them found once; the top ten carry 3%. The starting material was peripheral blood, obtained 28 days after the second AZD1222 dose. These receptors were taken from an adult who received the AZD1222 COVID-19 vaccine. Each CDR3 is given with its conserved first and last residue. D genes are given only for firm matches. Rows give clone size only sometimes, using once, few, many, or a class for an expanded clone.

D gene: TRBD1
clone size: -
V gene: TRBV6-1
J gene: TRBJ1-5
CDR3 protein: CASSDDRGDQPQHF
CDR3 DNA: TGTGCCAGCAGTGATGACAGGGGGGATCAGCCCCAGCATTTT

D gene: -
clone size: -
V gene: TRBV7-9
J gene: TRBJ1-1
CDR3 protein: CASSLGGSNTEAFF
CDR3 DNA: TGTGCCAGCAGCTTAGGGGGGTCGAACACTGAAGCTTTCTTT

D gene: -
clone size: once
V gene: TRBV18
J gene: TRBJ1-3
CDR3 protein: CASSQPGHHGNTIYF
CDR3 DNA: TGTGCCAGCTCACAACCGGGACACCATGGAAACACCATATATTTT

D gene: -
clone size: -
V gene: TRBV5-4
J gene: TRBJ1-2
CDR3 protein: CASSPRQTNYGYTF
CDR3 DNA: TGTGCCAGCAGCCCCCGGCAAACTAACTATGGCTACACCTTC

D gene: TRBD1
clone size: -
V gene: TRBV10-3
J gene: TRBJ1-2
CDR3 protein: CAISESGGGAWGYTF
CDR3 DNA: TGTGCCATCAGTGAGTCAGGAGGGGGCGCGTGGGGCTACACCTTC

D gene: TRBD1
clone size: once
V gene: TRBV5-1
J gene: TRBJ1-1
CDR3 protein: CASSLEGQKNTEAFF
CDR3 DNA: TGCGCCAGCAGCTTGGAGGGACAGAAGAACACTGAAGCTTTCTTT

D gene: -
clone size: -
V gene: TRBV21-1
J gene: TRBJ1-3
CDR3 protein: CASSTDRGFGNTIYF
CDR3 DNA: TGTGCCAGCAGCACCGACAGGGGCTTTGGAAACACCATATATTTT

D gene: -
clone size: -
V gene: TRBV10-1
J gene: TRBJ2-2
CDR3 protein: CASSDDRPNTGELFF
CDR3 DNA: TGCGCCAGCAGTGACGACAGGCCGAACACCGGGGAGCTGTTTTTT

D gene: -
clone size: -
V gene: TRBV9
J gene: TRBJ2-3
CDR3 protein: CASSVSGARRDTQYF
CDR3 DNA: TGTGCCAGCAGCGTATCGGGGGCCCGAAGAGATACGCAGTATTTT

D gene: -
clone size: -
V gene: TRBV11-2
J gene: TRBJ2-2
CDR3 protein: CASSFDNANTGELFF
CDR3 DNA: TGTGCCAGCAGCTTCGACAACGCGAACACCGGGGAGCTGTTTTTT

D gene: TRBD1
clone size: -
V gene: TRBV28
J gene: TRBJ1-5
CDR3 protein: CASIRQGVRNQPQHF
CDR3 DNA: TGTGCCAGCATCCGACAGGGGGTCCGAAATCAGCCCCAGCATTTT

D gene: -
clone size: once
V gene: TRBV6-2/TRBV6-3
J gene: TRBJ1-2
CDR3 protein: CASSLGRAFNYGYTF
CDR3 DNA: TGTGCCAGCAGCCTCGGAAGGGCCTTTAACTATGGCTACACCTTC

D gene: -
clone size: -
V gene: TRBV9
J gene: TRBJ2-3
CDR3 protein: CASSGFRADTQYF
CDR3 DNA: TGTGCCAGCAGCGGGTTTCGGGCAGATACGCAGTATTTT

D gene: -
clone size: -
V gene: TRBV19
J gene: TRBJ1-2
CDR3 protein: CASHARGASIGYTF
CDR3 DNA: TGTGCCAGCCACGCGCGGGGGGCCTCGATTGGCTACACCTTC

D gene: TRBD1
clone size: medium-sized
V gene: TRBV6-5
J gene: TRBJ1-4
CDR3 protein: CASSPQETGGEKLFF
CDR3 DNA: TGTGCCAGCAGCCCCCAAGAGACAGGGGGCGAAAAACTGTTTTTT

D gene: -
clone size: -
V gene: TRBV27
J gene: TRBJ1-4
CDR3 protein: CASSLGVPSGKLFF
CDR3 DNA: TGTGCCAGCAGTTTAGGGGTCCCGTCAGGAAAACTGTTTTTT

D gene: -
clone size: once
V gene: TRBV16
J gene: TRBJ1-6
CDR3 protein: CASSQEGRFGSPLHF
CDR3 DNA: TGTGCCAGCAGCCAAGAGGGAAGATTTGGATCACCCCTCCACTTT

D gene: TRBD2
clone size: -
V gene: TRBV28
J gene: TRBJ2-3
CDR3 protein: CASSHGLAGEIDTQYF
CDR3 DNA: TGTGCCAGCAGTCATGGACTAGCGGGGGAGATAGATACGCAGTATTTT

D gene: -
clone size: -
V gene: TRBV11-2
J gene: TRBJ1-5
CDR3 protein: CASSLGISNQPQHF
CDR3 DNA: TGTGCCAGCAGCTTAGGGATTAGCAATCAGCCCCAGCATTTT

D gene: -
clone size: -
V gene: TRBV6-6
J gene: TRBJ1-6
CDR3 protein: CASSYTGQNSPLHF
CDR3 DNA: TGTGCCAGCAGTTACACAGGACAGAATTCACCCCTCCACTTT

D gene: -
clone size: -
V gene: TRBV27
J gene: TRBJ2-7
CDR3 protein: CASSLFSLRDSYEQYF
CDR3 DNA: TGTGCCAGCAGCTTATTTTCGCTCAGGGATTCCTACGAGCAGTACTTC

D gene: -
clone size: -
V gene: TRBV6-1
J gene: TRBJ2-3
CDR3 protein: CASSEFTGSSTDTQYF
CDR3 DNA: TGTGCCAGCAGTGAATTTACAGGGTCTAGCACAGATACGCAGTATTTT

D gene: -
clone size: -
V gene: TRBV4-3
J gene: TRBJ2-7
CDR3 protein: CASSQVQGRFYEQYF
CDR3 DNA: TGCGCCAGCAGCCAAGTACAGGGCAGGTTCTACGAGCAGTACTTC

D gene: -
clone size: -
V gene: TRBV5-6
J gene: TRBJ1-1
CDR3 protein: CASSFWGGSHTEAFF
CDR3 DNA: TGTGCCAGCAGCTTTTGGGGGGGCTCACACACTGAAGCTTTCTTT